The clone carrying this T cell receptor beta chain was detected a few times. As yet, its antigen is unknown. Sequencing used immunoSEQ multiplex PCR; TCRdb keeps in-frame clones, though not all of them. The sample lists some 13,000 clones; roughly 82% were seen once. This record belongs to a study of T cells in localized non-small cell lung cancer. The V gene's germline CDR1 is SEHNR and CDR2 FQNEAQ (reference sequence). The V end was cut by 4 bases, the J end by 5 bases, with 14 bases between. The CDR3 contains 14 residues. Findings and limits, study-wide: Heterogeneity cannot be ruled out, as sequencing used one tumor region only. The highest T cell clonality was in uninvolved adjacent lung, above tumor. The study linked higher blood T cell density to longer overall survival. Within adjacent lung there appeared a median 57 of the top 100 tumor clones.

This receptor was identified in a male donor at least 60 years old with stage I squamous cell lung carcinoma. The sequences come from peripheral blood, collected before any cancer treatment. The chain joins TRBV7-9 to TRBJ1-1; no clear D gene. CDR3 DNA: TGTGCCAGCAGCTCCTCTGCGGGCGTTACTGAAGCTTTCTTT. Protein: CASSSSAGVTEAFF.